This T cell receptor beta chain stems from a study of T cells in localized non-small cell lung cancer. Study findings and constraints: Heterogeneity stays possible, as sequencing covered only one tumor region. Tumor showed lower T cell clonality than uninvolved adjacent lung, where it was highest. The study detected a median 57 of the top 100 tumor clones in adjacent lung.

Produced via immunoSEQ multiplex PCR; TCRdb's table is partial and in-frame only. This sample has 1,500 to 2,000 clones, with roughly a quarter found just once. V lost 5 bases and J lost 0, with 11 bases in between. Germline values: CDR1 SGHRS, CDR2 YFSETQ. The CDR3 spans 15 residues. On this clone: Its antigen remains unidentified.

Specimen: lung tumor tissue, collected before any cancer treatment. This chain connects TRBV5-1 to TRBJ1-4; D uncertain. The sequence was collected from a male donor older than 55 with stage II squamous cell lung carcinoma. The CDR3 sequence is CASRRISATNEKLFF. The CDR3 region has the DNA TGCGCCAGCAGACGAATCTCTGCAACTAATGAAAAACTGTTTTTT.